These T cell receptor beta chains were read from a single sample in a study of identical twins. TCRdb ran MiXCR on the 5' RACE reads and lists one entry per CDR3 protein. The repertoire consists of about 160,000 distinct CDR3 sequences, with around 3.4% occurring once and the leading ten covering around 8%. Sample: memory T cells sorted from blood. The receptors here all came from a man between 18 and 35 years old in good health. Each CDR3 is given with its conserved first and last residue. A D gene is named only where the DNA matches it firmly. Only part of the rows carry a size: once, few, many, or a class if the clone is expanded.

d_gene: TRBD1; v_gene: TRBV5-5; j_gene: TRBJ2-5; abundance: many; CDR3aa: CASSPGQLVGETQYF; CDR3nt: TGTGCCAGCAGCCCGGGACAGCTGGTCGGGGAGACCCAGTACTTC
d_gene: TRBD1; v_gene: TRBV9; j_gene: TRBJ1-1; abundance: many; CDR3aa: CASSVDQGEDGAFF; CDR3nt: TGTGCCAGCAGCGTAGATCAGGGGGAGGATGGAGCTTTCTTT
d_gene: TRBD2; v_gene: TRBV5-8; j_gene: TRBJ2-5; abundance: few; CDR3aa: CASSLGSSGQETQYF; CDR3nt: TGTGCCAGCAGCTTGGGGTCTAGCGGTCAAGAGACCCAGTACTTC
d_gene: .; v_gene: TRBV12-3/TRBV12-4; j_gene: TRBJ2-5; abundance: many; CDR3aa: CASSFRKTQYF; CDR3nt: TGTGCCAGCAGTTTTCGGAAGACCCAGTACTTC
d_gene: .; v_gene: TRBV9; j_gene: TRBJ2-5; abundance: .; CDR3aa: CASSARASQETQYF; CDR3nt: TGTGCCAGCAGCGCGCGGGCTTCCCAAGAGACCCAGTACTTC
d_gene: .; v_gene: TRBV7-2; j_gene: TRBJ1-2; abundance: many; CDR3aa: CASSTDGAVGGYTF; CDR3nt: TGTGCCAGCAGCACAGATGGGGCAGTTGGTGGCTACACCTTC
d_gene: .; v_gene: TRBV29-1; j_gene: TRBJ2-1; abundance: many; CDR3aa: CSVLHDRAQFF; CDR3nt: TGCAGCGTCCTACACGATCGAGCGCAGTTCTTC
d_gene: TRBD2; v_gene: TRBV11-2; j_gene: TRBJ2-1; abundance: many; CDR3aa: CASSLVAGGSYEQFF; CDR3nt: TGTGCCAGCAGCTTAGTGGCGGGAGGATCATATGAGCAGTTCTTC
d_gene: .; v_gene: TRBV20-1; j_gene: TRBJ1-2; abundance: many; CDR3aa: CSAPKGYGYTF; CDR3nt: TGCAGTGCCCCGAAGGGGTATGGCTACACCTTC
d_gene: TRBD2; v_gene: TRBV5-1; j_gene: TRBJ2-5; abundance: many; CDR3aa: CASSRGTSGKETQYF; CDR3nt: TGCGCCAGCAGCCGCGGGACTAGCGGGAAAGAGACCCAGTACTTC
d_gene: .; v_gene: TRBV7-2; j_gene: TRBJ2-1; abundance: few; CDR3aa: CASSLVWAGYNEQFF; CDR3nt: TGTGCCAGCAGCTTAGTTTGGGCGGGTTACAATGAGCAGTTCTTC
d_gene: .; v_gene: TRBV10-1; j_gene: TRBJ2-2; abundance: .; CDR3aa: CASSEADGRYTGELFF; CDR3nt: TGCGCCAGCAGTGAGGCGGATGGCCGGTACACCGGGGAGCTGTTTTTT
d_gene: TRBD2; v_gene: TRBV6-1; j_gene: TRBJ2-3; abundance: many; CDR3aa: CASGIGASGRAGADTQYF; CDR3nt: TGTGCCAGCGGGATTGGGGCTAGCGGGAGGGCCGGGGCAGATACGCAGTATTTT
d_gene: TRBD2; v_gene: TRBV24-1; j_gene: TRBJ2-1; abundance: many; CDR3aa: CATSGGGLAGGLYNEQFF; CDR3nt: TGTGCCACCAGTGGGGGCGGACTAGCGGGAGGCCTCTACAATGAGCAGTTCTTC
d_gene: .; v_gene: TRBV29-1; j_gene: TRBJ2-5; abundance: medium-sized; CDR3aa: CSVSSPLSEAGETQYF; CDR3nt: TGCAGCGTTAGCTCCCCCCTTAGTGAGGCCGGTGAGACCCAGTACTTC
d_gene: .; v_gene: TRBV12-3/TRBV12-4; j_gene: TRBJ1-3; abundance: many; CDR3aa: CASSQTVGNTIYF; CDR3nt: TGTGCCAGCAGTCAGACAGTTGGAAACACCATATATTTT
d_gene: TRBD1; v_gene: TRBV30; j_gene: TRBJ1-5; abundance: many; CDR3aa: CAWSWTGGGQPQHF; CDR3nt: TGTGCCTGGAGTTGGACAGGGGGCGGTCAGCCCCAGCATTTT
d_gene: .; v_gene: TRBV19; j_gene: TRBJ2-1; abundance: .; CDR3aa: CASTTGTTSFNEQFF; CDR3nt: TGTGCCAGTACCACCGGGACAACGTCCTTCAATGAGCAGTTCTTC
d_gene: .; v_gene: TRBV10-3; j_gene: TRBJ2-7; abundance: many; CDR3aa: CAISESGRSYEQYF; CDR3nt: TGTGCCATCAGTGAGTCAGGACGAAGCTACGAGCAGTACTTC
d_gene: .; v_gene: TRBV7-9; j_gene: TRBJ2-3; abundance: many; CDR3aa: CASSLWRGHGYF; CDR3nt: TGTGCCAGCAGCTTATGGAGGGGGCACGGGTATTTT
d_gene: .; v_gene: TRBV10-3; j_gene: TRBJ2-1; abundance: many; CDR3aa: CAISESTGNEQFF; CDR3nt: TGTGCCATCAGTGAGTCGACGGGGAATGAGCAGTTCTTC
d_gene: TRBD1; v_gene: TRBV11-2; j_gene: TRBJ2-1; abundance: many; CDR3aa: CASRKTGVNEQFF; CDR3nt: TGTGCCAGCAGAAAGACAGGGGTAAATGAGCAGTTCTTC
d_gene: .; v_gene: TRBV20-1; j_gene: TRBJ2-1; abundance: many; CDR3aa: CSARPRGELYNEQFF; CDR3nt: TGCAGTGCTAGACCCAGGGGAGAGTTATACAATGAGCAGTTCTTC
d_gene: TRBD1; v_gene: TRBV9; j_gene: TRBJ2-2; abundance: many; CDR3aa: CASSATGFTGELFF; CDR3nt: TGTGCCAGCAGCGCGACAGGGTTTACCGGGGAGCTGTTTTTT
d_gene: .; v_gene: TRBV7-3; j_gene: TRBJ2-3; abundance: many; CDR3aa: CASSLTRLSTDTQYF; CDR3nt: TGTGCCAGCAGCTTAACCCGATTGAGCACAGATACGCAGTATTTT
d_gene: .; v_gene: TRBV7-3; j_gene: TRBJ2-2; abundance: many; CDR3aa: CASSPQGVGELFF; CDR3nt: TGTGCCAGCAGCCCCCAGGGCGTCGGGGAGCTGTTTTTT
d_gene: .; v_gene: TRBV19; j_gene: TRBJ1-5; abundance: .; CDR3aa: CASSILRTEDVFQPQHF; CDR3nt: TGTGCCAGTAGTATCCTTAGGACGGAGGATGTATTTCAGCCCCAGCATTTT
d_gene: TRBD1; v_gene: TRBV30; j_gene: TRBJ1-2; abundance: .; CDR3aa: CAWRRDRGSRGYTF; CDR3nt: TGTGCCTGGCGTCGGGACAGGGGGTCGCGTGGCTACACCTTC
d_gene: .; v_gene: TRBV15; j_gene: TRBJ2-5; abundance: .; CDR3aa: CATSRDRNYPRETQYF; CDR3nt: TGTGCCACCAGCAGAGATCGGAACTACCCCAGAGAGACCCAGTACTTC
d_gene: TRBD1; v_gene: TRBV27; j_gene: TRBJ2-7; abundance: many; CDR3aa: CASRPIDRGVYEQYF; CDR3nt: TGTGCCAGCAGGCCGATCGACAGGGGTGTATACGAGCAGTACTTC
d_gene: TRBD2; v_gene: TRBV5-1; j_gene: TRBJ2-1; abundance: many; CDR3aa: CASSSLARGGGYNEQFF; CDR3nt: TGCGCCAGCAGCTCACTAGCGAGGGGTGGGGGTTACAATGAGCAGTTCTTC
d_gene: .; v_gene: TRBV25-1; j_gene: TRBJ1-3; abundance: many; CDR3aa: CASSEPGGNTIYF; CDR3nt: TGTGCCAGCAGTGAGCCTGGGGGAAACACCATATATTTT
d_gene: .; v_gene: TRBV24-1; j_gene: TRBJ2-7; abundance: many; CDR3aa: CAIGGTGLNEQYF; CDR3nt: TGTGCCATTGGGGGGACTGGATTGAACGAGCAGTACTTC
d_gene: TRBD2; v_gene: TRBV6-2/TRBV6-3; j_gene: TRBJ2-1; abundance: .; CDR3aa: CASSYSLPGTSSNEQFF; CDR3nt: TGTGCCAGCAGTTACTCGTTACCCGGGACTAGCTCCAATGAGCAGTTCTTC
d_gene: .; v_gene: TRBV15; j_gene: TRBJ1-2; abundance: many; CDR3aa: CATSRGGFGYTF; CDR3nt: TGTGCCACCAGCAGAGGTGGGTTTGGCTACACCTTC
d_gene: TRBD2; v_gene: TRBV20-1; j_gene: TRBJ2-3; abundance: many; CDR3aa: CSARGGLAGTLDTQYF; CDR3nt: TGCAGTGCTAGAGGGGGACTAGCGGGTACGCTAGATACGCAGTATTTT
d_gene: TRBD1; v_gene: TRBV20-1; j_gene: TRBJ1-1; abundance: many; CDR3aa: CSAYDRVMAEAFF; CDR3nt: TGCAGTGCCTATGACAGGGTCATGGCTGAAGCTTTCTTT
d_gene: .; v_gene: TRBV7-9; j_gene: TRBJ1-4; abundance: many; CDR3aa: CASSFGWSGSAEKLFF; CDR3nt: TGTGCCAGCAGCTTTGGGTGGTCAGGTTCGGCTGAAAAACTGTTTTTT
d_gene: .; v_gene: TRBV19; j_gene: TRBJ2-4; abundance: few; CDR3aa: CASEQGTKNIQYF; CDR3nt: TGTGCCAGTGAACAGGGTACAAAAAACATTCAGTACTTC
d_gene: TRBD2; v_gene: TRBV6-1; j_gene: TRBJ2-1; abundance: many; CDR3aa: CASTPTSGSKNEQFF; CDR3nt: TGTGCCAGCACCCCGACTAGCGGGAGCAAGAATGAGCAGTTCTTC
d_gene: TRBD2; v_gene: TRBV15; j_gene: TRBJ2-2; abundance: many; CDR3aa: CATSRAAGTSGGYTGELFF; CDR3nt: TGTGCCACCAGCAGAGCTGCCGGGACTAGCGGAGGTTACACCGGGGAGCTGTTTTTT
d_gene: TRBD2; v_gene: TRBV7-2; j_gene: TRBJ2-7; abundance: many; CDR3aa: CATTSGRLLRDYEQYF; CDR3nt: TGTGCCACAACTAGCGGGAGGCTATTACGAGACTACGAGCAGTACTTC
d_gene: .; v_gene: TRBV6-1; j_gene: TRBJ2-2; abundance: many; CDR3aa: CASSPPVGGELFF; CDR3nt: TGTGCCAGCAGTCCCCCTGTAGGCGGGGAGCTGTTTTTT
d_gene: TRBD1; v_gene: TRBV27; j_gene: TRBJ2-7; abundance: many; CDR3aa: CASSPYRGEQYF; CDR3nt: TGTGCCAGCAGTCCCTACAGGGGCGAGCAGTACTTC
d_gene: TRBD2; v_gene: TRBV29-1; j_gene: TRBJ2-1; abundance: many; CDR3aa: CSPISGTYSYNEQFF; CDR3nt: TGCAGCCCGATAAGCGGGACCTACTCCTACAATGAGCAGTTCTTC
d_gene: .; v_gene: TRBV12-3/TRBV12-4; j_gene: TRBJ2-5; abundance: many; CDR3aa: CASSRLRETQYF; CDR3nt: TGTGCCAGCAGTCGGTTACGGGAGACCCAGTACTTC
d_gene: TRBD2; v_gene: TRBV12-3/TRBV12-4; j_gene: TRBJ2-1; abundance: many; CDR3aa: CASSWRGGDEQFF; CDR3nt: TGTGCCAGCAGTTGGCGGGGGGGTGATGAGCAGTTCTTC
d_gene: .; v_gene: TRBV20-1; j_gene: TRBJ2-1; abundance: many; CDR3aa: CSARDHRAEGERLYNEQFF; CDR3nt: TGCAGTGCTAGAGATCACCGGGCGGAGGGGGAGCGACTCTACAATGAGCAGTTCTTC
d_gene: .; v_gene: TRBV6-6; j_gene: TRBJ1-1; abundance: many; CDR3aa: CASSQTVFAEAFF; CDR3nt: TGTGCCAGCAGTCAGACAGTTTTCGCTGAAGCTTTCTTT
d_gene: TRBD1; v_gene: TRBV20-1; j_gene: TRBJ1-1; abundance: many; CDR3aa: CSAREDRASEAFF; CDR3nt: TGCAGTGCTAGGGAAGACAGGGCTTCCGAAGCTTTCTTT
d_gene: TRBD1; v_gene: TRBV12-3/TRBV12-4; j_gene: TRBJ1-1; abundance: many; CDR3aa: CASRQQGADTEAFF; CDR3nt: TGTGCCAGCAGACAACAGGGGGCGGACACTGAAGCTTTCTTT
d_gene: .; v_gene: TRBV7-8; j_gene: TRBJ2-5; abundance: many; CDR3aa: CASSLGWGRETQYF; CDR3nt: TGTGCCAGCAGCTTAGGATGGGGGAGGGAGACCCAGTACTTC
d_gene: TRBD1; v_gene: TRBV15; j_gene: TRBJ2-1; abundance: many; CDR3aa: CATSRRTGDNEQFF; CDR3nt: TGTGCCACCAGCCGCAGGACAGGGGACAATGAGCAGTTCTTC
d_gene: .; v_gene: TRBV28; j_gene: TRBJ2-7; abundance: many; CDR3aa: CASSPPGLLGGEQYF; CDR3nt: TGTGCCAGCAGCCCCCCCGGTTTGTTAGGGGGCGAGCAGTACTTC
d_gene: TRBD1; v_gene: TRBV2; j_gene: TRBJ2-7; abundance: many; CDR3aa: CASGRGTGVYYEQYF; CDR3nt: TGTGCCAGCGGGAGGGGGACAGGGGTTTACTACGAGCAGTACTTC
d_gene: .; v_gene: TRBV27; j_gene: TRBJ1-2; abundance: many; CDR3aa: CASTPDGAANYGYTF; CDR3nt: TGTGCCAGCACCCCGGACGGAGCAGCTAACTATGGCTACACCTTC
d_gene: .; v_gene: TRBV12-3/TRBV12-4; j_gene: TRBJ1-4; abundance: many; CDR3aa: CASSRPGTANEKLFF; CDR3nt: TGTGCCAGCAGCCGGCCCGGGACTGCTAATGAAAAACTGTTTTTT
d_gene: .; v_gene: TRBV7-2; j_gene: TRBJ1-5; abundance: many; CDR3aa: CASSLDSGERPQHF; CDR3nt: TGTGCCAGCAGCTTAGACTCGGGGGAACGGCCCCAGCATTTT
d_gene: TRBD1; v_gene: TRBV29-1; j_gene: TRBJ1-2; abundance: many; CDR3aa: CSGNQGADGYTF; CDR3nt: TGCAGCGGAAATCAGGGGGCGGATGGCTACACCTTC
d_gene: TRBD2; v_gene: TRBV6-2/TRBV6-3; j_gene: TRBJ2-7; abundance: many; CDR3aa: CASTNERSGRLNEQYF; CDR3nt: TGTGCCAGCACAAACGAAAGGAGCGGGAGATTGAACGAGCAGTACTTC